This is a list of T cell receptor beta chains from one sample in a study of blood T cell repertoires in COVID-19. The repertoire was sequenced with immunoSEQ multiplex PCR; TCRdb's copy has only in-frame clones and lacks some. The sample contains over 150,000 clones, about 90% of which appear only once. Sequencing used peripheral blood. The receptors stem from a man aged 45 to 65 with acute or convalescent COVID-19. CDR3s include the opening cysteine and the closing phenylalanine or tryptophan. D genes are given only for firm matches. Where a row states a size, it is once, few, many or the class of an expanded clone; other rows omit it.

d_gene: -; v_gene: TRBV28; j_gene: TRBJ2-1; abundance: -; CDR3nt: TGTGCCAGCAGTCCGCACCTCGGCTACAATGAGCAGTTCTTC; CDR3aa: CASSPHLGYNEQFF
d_gene: TRBD2; v_gene: TRBV5-4; j_gene: TRBJ2-1; abundance: once; CDR3nt: TGTGCCAGCAGCTTGACTAGCGGCCACAATGAGCAGTTCTTC; CDR3aa: CASSLTSGHNEQFF
d_gene: TRBD2; v_gene: TRBV7-3; j_gene: TRBJ2-1; abundance: -; CDR3nt: TGTGCCAGCAGCTTAAGCGGGAGCTCCTACAATGAGCAGTTCTTC; CDR3aa: CASSLSGSSYNEQFF
d_gene: TRBD1; v_gene: TRBV5-4; j_gene: TRBJ1-4; abundance: -; CDR3nt: TGTGCCAGCAGCTTGGACAGGGGGCAGGCTAATGAAAAACTGTTTTTT; CDR3aa: CASSLDRGQANEKLFF
d_gene: TRBD1; v_gene: TRBV5-1; j_gene: TRBJ2-6; abundance: -; CDR3nt: TGCGCCAGCAGCTTGACAGGGGTGGGTAGCGCTGGGGCCAACGTCCTGACTTTC; CDR3aa: CASSLTGVGSAGANVLTF
d_gene: -; v_gene: TRBV28; j_gene: TRBJ2-5; abundance: -; CDR3nt: TGTGCCAGCGGGAGAGAGACCCAGTACTTC; CDR3aa: CASGRETQYF
d_gene: -; v_gene: TRBV5-8; j_gene: TRBJ1-1; abundance: -; CDR3nt: TGTGCCAGCAGCTTGAGGCAGGGGACTGAAGCTTTCTTT; CDR3aa: CASSLRQGTEAFF
d_gene: -; v_gene: TRBV5-6; j_gene: TRBJ2-7; abundance: -; CDR3nt: TGTGCCAGCAGCCGTAACTACGAGCAGTACTTC; CDR3aa: CASSRNYEQYF
d_gene: TRBD1; v_gene: TRBV19; j_gene: TRBJ1-5; abundance: -; CDR3nt: TGTGCCAGTAGTAGGGACAGGGCGAATCAGCCCCAGCATTTT; CDR3aa: CASSRDRANQPQHF
d_gene: -; v_gene: TRBV18; j_gene: TRBJ1-2; abundance: -; CDR3nt: TGTGCCAGCTCACCAACAGGCTCAAACTATGGCTACACCTTC; CDR3aa: CASSPTGSNYGYTF
d_gene: TRBD1; v_gene: TRBV10-3; j_gene: TRBJ1-5; abundance: -; CDR3nt: TGTGCCATCGGACGGGCAGGGGGTGGGGGTCAGCCCCAGCATTTT; CDR3aa: CAIGRAGGGGQPQHF
d_gene: TRBD2; v_gene: TRBV7-2; j_gene: TRBJ2-1; abundance: once; CDR3nt: TGTGCCAGCAGCGGCAGGACTAGCGGCGACAATGAGCAGTTCTTC; CDR3aa: CASSGRTSGDNEQFF
d_gene: -; v_gene: TRBV6-5; j_gene: TRBJ1-1; abundance: -; CDR3nt: TGTGCCAGCAGTCCTCGCCAGGACACTGAAGCTTTCTTT; CDR3aa: CASSPRQDTEAFF
d_gene: TRBD1; v_gene: TRBV6-5; j_gene: TRBJ1-1; abundance: -; CDR3nt: TGTGCCAGCAGCGGACAGGGGGCAGGAACTGAAGCTTTCTTT; CDR3aa: CASSGQGAGTEAFF
d_gene: -; v_gene: TRBV6-5; j_gene: TRBJ2-5; abundance: -; CDR3nt: TGTGCCAGCAGGCGGGCCCCGGAGGTGGGAGAGACCCAGTACTTC; CDR3aa: CASRRAPEVGETQYF
d_gene: TRBD2; v_gene: TRBV19; j_gene: TRBJ2-5; abundance: -; CDR3nt: TGTGCCAGTAGTATTCGGGGGGGCGAGACCCAGTACTTC; CDR3aa: CASSIRGGETQYF